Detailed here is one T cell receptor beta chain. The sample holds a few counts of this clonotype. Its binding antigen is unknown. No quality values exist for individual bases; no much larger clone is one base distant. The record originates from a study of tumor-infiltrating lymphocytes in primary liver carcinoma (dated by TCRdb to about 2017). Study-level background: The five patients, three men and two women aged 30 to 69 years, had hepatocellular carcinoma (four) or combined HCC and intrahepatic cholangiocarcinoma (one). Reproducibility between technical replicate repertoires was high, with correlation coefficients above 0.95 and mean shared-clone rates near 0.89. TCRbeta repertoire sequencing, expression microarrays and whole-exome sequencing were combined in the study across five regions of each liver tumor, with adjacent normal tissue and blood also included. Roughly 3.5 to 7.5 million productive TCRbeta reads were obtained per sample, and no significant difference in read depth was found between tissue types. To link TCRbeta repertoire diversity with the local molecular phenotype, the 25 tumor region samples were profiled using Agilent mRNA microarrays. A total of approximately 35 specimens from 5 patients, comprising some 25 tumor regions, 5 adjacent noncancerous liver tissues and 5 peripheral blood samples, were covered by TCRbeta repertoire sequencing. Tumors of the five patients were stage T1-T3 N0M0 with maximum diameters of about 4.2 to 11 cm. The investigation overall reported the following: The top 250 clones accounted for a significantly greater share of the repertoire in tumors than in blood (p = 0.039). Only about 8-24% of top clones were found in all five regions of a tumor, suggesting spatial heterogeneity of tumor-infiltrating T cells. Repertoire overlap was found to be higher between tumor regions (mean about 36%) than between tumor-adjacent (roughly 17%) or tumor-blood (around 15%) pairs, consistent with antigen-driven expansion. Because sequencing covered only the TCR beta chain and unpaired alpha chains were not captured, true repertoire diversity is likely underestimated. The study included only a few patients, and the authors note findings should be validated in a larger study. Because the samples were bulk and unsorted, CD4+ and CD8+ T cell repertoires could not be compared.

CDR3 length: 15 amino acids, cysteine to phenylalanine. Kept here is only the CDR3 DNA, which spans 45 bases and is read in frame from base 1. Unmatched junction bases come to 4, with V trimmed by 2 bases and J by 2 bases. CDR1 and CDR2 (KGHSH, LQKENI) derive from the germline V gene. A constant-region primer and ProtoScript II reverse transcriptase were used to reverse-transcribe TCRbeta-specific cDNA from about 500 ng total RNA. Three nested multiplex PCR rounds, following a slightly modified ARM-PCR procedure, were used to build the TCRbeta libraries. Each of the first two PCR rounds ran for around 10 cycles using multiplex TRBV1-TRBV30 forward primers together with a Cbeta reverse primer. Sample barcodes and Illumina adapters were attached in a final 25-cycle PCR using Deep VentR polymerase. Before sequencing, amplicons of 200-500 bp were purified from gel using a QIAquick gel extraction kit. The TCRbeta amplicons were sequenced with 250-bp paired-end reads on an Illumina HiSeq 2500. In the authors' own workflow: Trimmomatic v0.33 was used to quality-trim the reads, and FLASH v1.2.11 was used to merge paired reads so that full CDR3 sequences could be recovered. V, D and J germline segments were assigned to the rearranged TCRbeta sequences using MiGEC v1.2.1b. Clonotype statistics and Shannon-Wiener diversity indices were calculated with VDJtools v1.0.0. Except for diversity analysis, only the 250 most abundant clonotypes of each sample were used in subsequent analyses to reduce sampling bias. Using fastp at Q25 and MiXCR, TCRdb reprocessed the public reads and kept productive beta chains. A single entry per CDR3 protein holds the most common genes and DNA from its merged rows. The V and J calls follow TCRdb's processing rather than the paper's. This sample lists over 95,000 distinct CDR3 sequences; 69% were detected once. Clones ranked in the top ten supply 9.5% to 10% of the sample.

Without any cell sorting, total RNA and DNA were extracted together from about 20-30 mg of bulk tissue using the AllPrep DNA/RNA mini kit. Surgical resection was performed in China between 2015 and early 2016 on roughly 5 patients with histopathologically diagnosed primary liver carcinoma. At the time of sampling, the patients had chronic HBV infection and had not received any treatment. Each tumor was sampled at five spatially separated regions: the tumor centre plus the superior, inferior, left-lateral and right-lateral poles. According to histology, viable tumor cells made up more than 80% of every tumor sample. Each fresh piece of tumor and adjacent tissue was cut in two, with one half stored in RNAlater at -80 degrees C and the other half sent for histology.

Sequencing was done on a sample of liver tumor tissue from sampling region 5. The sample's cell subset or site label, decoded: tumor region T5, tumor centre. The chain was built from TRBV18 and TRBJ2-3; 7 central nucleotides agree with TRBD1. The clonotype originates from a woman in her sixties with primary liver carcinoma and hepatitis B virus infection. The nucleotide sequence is TGTGCCAGCTCACCATCACAGGGGACCACAGATACGCAGTATTTT. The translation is CASSPSQGTTDTQYF. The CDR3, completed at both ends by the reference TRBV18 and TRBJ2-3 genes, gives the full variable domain NAGVMQNPRHLVRRRGQEARLRCSPMKGHSHVYWYRQLPEEGLKFMVYLQKENIIDESGMPKERFSAEFPKEGPSILRIQQVVRGDSAAYFCASSPSQGTTDTQYFGPGTRLTVL.